This T cell receptor beta chain was sequenced in a study of shared clonotypes between healthy human individuals. Looking at the study overall: Each donor contributed plates that comprised three CD4 naive, three CD4 memory, two CD8 naive and one CD8 memory. Study results and caveats: Rarefaction indicated that sorted-subset sequencing remained incomplete although depth was large.

On this clone: Its target is not known.

Profiling relied on immunoSEQ multiplex PCR, and the TCRdb table lists in-frame clones only, not all of them. The table includes 1,500,000 or so clones, around 97% detected once. Between the trimmed V and J ends, which lost 5 bases and 4 bases, there was a span of 9 bases. Germline values: CDR1 MNHNY, CDR2 SVGAGI (reference sequence). The CDR3 covers 13 residues. The rearrangement links TRBV6-6 to TRBJ1-5; D unresolved. This clonotype was sampled from a man aged 25 to 45 in good health. The sample taken for sequencing was naive CD4+ T cells sorted from blood. The subset here: CD45RA+ positively selected. CDR3 region: CASSAQGNQPQHF. In DNA form, the CDR3 reads TGTGCCAGCAGTGCGCAAGGAAATCAGCCCCAGCATTTT.